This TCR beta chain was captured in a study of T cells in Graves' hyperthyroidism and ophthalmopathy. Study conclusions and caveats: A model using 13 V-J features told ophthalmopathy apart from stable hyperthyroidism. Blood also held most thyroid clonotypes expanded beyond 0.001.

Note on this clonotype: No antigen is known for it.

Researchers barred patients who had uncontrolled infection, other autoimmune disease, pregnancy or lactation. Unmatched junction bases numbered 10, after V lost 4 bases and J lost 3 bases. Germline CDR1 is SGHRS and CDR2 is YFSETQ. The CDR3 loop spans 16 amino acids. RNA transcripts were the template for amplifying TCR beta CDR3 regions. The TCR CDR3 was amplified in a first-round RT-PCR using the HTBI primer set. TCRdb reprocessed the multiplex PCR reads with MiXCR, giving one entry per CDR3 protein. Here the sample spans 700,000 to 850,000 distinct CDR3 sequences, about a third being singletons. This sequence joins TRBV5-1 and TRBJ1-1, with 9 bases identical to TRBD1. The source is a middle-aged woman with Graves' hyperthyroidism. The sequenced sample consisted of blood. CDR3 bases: TGCGCCAGCAGCGAACAGGGGGCCGGTGGATACACTGAAGCTTTCTTT. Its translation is CASSEQGAGGYTEAFF. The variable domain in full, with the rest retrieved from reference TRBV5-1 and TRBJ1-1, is KAGVTQTPRYLIKTRGQQVTLSCSPISGHRSVSWYQQTPGQGLQFLFEYFSETQRNKGNFPGRFSGRQFSNSRSEMNVSTLELGDSALYLCASSEQGAGGYTEAFFGQGTRLTVV.